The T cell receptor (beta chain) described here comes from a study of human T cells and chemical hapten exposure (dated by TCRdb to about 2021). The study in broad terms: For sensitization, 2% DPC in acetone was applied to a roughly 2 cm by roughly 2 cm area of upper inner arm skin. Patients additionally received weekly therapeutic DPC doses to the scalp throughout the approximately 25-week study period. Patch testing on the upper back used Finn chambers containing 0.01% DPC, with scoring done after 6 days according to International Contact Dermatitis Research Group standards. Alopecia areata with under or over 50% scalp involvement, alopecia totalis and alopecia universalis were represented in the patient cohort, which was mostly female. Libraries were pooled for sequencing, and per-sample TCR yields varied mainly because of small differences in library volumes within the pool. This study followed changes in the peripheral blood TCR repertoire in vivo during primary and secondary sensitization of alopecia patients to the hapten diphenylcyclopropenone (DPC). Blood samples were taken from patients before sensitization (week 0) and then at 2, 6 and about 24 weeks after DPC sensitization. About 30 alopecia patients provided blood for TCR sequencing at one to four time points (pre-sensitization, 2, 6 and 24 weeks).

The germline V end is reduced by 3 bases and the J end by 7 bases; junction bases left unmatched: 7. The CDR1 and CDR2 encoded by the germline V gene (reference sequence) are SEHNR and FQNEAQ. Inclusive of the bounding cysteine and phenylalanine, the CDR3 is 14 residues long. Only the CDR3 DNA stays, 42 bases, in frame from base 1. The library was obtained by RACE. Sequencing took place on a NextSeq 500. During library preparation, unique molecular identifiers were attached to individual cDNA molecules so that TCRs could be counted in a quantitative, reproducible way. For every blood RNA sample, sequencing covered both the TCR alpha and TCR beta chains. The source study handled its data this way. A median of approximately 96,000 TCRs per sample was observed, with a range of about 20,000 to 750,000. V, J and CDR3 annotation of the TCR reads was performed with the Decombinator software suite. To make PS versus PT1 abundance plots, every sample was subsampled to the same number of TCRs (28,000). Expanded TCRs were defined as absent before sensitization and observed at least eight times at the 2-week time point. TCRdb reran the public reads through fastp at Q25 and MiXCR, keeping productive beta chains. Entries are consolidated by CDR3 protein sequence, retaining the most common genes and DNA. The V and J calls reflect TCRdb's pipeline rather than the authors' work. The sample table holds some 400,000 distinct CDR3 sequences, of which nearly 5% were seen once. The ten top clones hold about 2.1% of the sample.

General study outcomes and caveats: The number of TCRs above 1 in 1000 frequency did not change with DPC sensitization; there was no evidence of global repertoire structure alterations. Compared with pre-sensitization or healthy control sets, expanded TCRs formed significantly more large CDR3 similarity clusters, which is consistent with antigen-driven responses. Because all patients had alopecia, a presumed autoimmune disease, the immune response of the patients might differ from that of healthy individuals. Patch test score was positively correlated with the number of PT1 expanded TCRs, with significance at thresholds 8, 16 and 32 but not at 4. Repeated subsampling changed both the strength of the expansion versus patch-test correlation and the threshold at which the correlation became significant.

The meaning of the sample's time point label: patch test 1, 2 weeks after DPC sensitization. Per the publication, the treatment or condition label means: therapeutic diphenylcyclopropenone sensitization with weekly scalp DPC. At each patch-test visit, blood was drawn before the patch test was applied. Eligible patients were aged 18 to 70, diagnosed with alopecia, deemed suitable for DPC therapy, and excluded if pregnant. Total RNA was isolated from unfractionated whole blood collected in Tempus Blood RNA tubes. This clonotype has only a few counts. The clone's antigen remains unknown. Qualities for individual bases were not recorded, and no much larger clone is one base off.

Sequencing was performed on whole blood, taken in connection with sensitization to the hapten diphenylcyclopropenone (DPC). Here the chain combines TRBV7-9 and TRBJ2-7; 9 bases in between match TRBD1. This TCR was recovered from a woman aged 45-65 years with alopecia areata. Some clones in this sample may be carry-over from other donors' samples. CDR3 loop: CASSFGQGISEQYF. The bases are TGTGCCAGCAGCTTCGGACAGGGGATATCGGAGCAGTACTTC.